This TCR beta chain was recorded in a study of blood T cells in healthy people across ages. Findings of the study overall: Conclusively comparing naive with antigen-experienced cells was impossible with unsorted PBMCs.

A word on this clonotype: Its cognate antigen is unknown.

The ends were cut back, 3 bases at V and 4 bases at J, with 17 bases in the middle. This CDR3 has 16 residues. Germline V CDR1 and CDR2: MGHRA, YSYEKL. The people who gave samples were healthy Caucasians from Russia, aged roughly 6 to 90. Isolation yielded PBMCs, at least 7 million per sample, in every case. Combining a sample-barcoded 5' primer with a J-beta primer mix, a second PCR ran for about 6 to 12 cycles. Each cDNA molecule was tagged by a template-switch adaptor with 12 random nucleotides. TCRdb independently ran MiXCR on the 5' RACE reads; one entry per CDR3 protein. The sample lists about a million distinct CDR3 sequences; roughly 47% were seen once.

The rearrangement joins TRBV4-1 to TRBJ2-3; D might be TRBD2 (8 bases). This clonotype was sampled from a woman in her sixties in good health. Sequencing was performed on blood. The CDR3 is CASSQDRGGQSDTQYF. DNA for the CDR3: TGCGCCAGCAGCCAGGACCGGGGGGGACAGTCAGATACGCAGTATTTT.